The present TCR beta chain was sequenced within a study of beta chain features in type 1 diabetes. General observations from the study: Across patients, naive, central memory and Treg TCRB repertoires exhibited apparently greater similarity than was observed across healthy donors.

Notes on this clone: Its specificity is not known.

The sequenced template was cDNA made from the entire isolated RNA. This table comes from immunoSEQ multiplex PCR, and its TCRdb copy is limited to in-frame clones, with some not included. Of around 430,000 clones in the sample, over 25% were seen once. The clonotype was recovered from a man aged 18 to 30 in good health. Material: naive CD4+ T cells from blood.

As DNA, the CDR3 is TGTGCCAGCCGTCAATACAATCAGCCCCAGCATTTT. This gives the protein CASRQYNQPQHF. The chain recombines TRBV2 with TRBJ1-5; D uncertain. V was shortened by 8 bases and J by 3 bases, with 8 bases between the two germline ends. CDR1 and CDR2 (germline): SNHLY, FYNNEI. The CDR3 is 12 residues long. The entire variable domain, with the rest obtained from reference TRBV2 and TRBJ1-5, is as follows: EPEVTQTPSHQVTQMGQEVILRCVPISNHLYFYWYRQILGQKVEFLVSFYNNEISEKSEIFDDQFSVERPDGSNFTLKIRSTKLEDSAMYFCASRQYNQPQHFGDGTRLSIL.